The rows below give T cell receptor beta chains drawn from one sample of a study of T cells in localized non-small cell lung cancer. Produced via immunoSEQ multiplex PCR; TCRdb's table is partial and in-frame only. Of some 66,000 clones listed, 84% are singletons. The sample in question was peripheral blood, obtained before any cancer treatment. These TCRs come from an older female donor with stage I lung adenocarcinoma. Each CDR3 is given with its conserved first and last residue. Only part of the rows carry a size: once, few, many, or a class if the clone is expanded.

V gene: TRBV19; J gene: TRBJ2-7; clone size: .; CDR3 protein: CASSGDRGYEQYF
V gene: TRBV2; J gene: TRBJ2-7; clone size: .; CDR3 protein: CASSGEGGYEQYF
V gene: TRBV21-1; J gene: TRBJ2-1; clone size: .; CDR3 protein: CASSQPDSYNEQFF
V gene: TRBV6-1; J gene: TRBJ2-1; clone size: .; CDR3 protein: CASSSADRREQFF
V gene: TRBV10-3; J gene: TRBJ1-1; clone size: .; CDR3 protein: CATQTGRAEAFF
V gene: TRBV5-1; J gene: TRBJ2-1; clone size: once; CDR3 protein: CASSLGTLTDNEQFF
V gene: TRBV6-5; J gene: TRBJ2-5; clone size: .; CDR3 protein: CASSSSTRETQYF
V gene: TRBV6-6; J gene: TRBJ1-1; clone size: .; CDR3 protein: CASSRDNTEAFF
V gene: TRBV7-2; J gene: TRBJ2-1; clone size: once; CDR3 protein: CASSFSGTVVNEQFF
V gene: TRBV6-1; J gene: TRBJ2-1; clone size: .; CDR3 protein: CASSGSRYSYNEQFF
V gene: TRBV30; J gene: TRBJ2-3; clone size: .; CDR3 protein: CAWRPGRGYTDTQYF
V gene: TRBV19; J gene: TRBJ1-5; clone size: .; CDR3 protein: CASRMGQGGRQPQHF
V gene: TRBV4-2; J gene: TRBJ2-1; clone size: .; CDR3 protein: CASSQWTSGGVRNEQFF
V gene: TRBV7-7; J gene: TRBJ2-1; clone size: .; CDR3 protein: CASSLAGSPYNEQFF
V gene: TRBV2; J gene: TRBJ1-2; clone size: .; CDR3 protein: CASRPRGYYGYTF
V gene: TRBV6-5; J gene: TRBJ1-5; clone size: .; CDR3 protein: CASRRGQGSQPQHF
V gene: TRBV7-2; J gene: TRBJ2-7; clone size: once; CDR3 protein: CASSLTTYEQYF
V gene: TRBV30; J gene: TRBJ2-1; clone size: .; CDR3 protein: CAWSVRTSGRGNEQFF
V gene: TRBV5-1; J gene: TRBJ1-4; clone size: .; CDR3 protein: CASSLGGPSEKLFF
V gene: TRBV5-1; J gene: TRBJ1-2; clone size: once; CDR3 protein: CASSLEADYGYTF
V gene: TRBV12-5; J gene: TRBJ1-5; clone size: .; CDR3 protein: CASGLGQVSSQPQHF
V gene: TRBV7-3; J gene: TRBJ1-1; clone size: .; CDR3 protein: CASSLRANTEAFF
V gene: TRBV11-1; J gene: TRBJ2-7; clone size: .; CDR3 protein: CASSRDSYEQYF
V gene: TRBV18; J gene: TRBJ1-4; clone size: .; CDR3 protein: CASSLAGTATNEKLFF
V gene: TRBV19; J gene: TRBJ1-4; clone size: .; CDR3 protein: CASSLDRGELFF
V gene: TRBV20-1; J gene: TRBJ2-3; clone size: .; CDR3 protein: CSASLPNTQYF
V gene: TRBV15; J gene: TRBJ1-4; clone size: .; CDR3 protein: CATSRNRGTNEKLFF
V gene: TRBV19; J gene: TRBJ2-1; clone size: .; CDR3 protein: CASSIETSGTSEQFF
V gene: TRBV7-2; J gene: TRBJ2-2; clone size: few; CDR3 protein: CASSPLAGQGGELFF
V gene: TRBV6-6; J gene: TRBJ2-6; clone size: .; CDR3 protein: CASGWQGSGANVLTF
V gene: TRBV10-2; J gene: TRBJ1-5; clone size: .; CDR3 protein: CASSDATGGNQPQHF
V gene: TRBV11-2; J gene: TRBJ1-5; clone size: .; CDR3 protein: CASSLGGMDQPQHF
V gene: TRBV27; J gene: TRBJ2-7; clone size: once; CDR3 protein: CASKPGHLPAYEQYF
V gene: TRBV9; J gene: TRBJ2-1; clone size: .; CDR3 protein: CASRALETSINEQFF
V gene: TRBV11-3; J gene: TRBJ1-1; clone size: .; CDR3 protein: CASSSKGTGVVTEAFF
V gene: TRBV6-5; J gene: TRBJ1-4; clone size: .; CDR3 protein: CASSYSTGNNEKLFF
V gene: TRBV11-2; J gene: TRBJ1-1; clone size: few; CDR3 protein: CASSSKLNTEAFF
V gene: TRBV7-6; J gene: TRBJ2-1; clone size: once; CDR3 protein: CASTPTPGAEQFF
V gene: TRBV6-1; J gene: TRBJ1-5; clone size: .; CDR3 protein: CASSEGQVYQPQHF
V gene: TRBV7-2; J gene: TRBJ2-5; clone size: .; CDR3 protein: CASSRTSGHQETQYF
V gene: TRBV19; J gene: TRBJ2-7; clone size: .; CDR3 protein: CASSIEGNSYEQYF
V gene: TRBV7-9; J gene: TRBJ1-5; clone size: .; CDR3 protein: CASSLGDNRSPQHF
V gene: TRBV5-1; J gene: TRBJ1-5; clone size: once; CDR3 protein: CASSSGPYSNQPQHF